The present T cell receptor (beta chain) was sequenced within a study of blood T cell repertoires in COVID-19. Overall study context: PBMCs, B-cell-depleted T cells, or T cells were the source of the cDNA or gDNA that made up the material.

This CDR3 region has 14 residues. Germline trimming cut 2 bases from V and 8 bases from J; bases unmatched to any gene: 0. The germline V gene has CDR1 MGHDK and CDR2 SYGVNS. Authors' processing steps: Reference gene primer amplification gave estimated nucleated cell counts. Sequenced by immunoSEQ multiplex PCR; TCRdb stores in-frame clones only, minus some. V, J and clone size derive from that table, while D and trimming were established from the DNA sequence. Here the sample spans 200,000 to 250,000 clones, around 89% being singletons. Patients of the Seattle cohort, enrolled during active infection, were followed longitudinally.

The origin of this receptor is a man younger than 40 with COVID-19, enrolled during active disease. The chain uses TRBV25-1 and TRBJ1-4, with 12 bases that match TRBD1. Sequencing was done on a sample of peripheral blood. CDR3: CASSEGTGGEKLFF. In DNA form, the CDR3 reads TGTGCCAGCAGTGAAGGGACAGGGGGCGAAAAACTGTTTTTT.